The present TCR beta chain was sequenced within a study of cytomegalovirus exposure and HLA in healthy donors. A multiplex PCR was run with 60 Vbeta primers and 13 Jbeta primers. Only in-frame clones appear in the TCRdb table, and some are missing; sequencing was by immunoSEQ multiplex PCR. The top ten hold 0.2% to 0.25% of the sample, which has 200,000 to 250,000 clones, around 80% seen once. CDR3 length: 15 residues. Germline values: CDR1 WSHSY, CDR2 SAAADI. V lost 6 bases to trimming and J lost 4 bases; unmatched junction nucleotides: 6. The chain uses TRBV10-2 and TRBJ2-7; 13 nucleotides match TRBD2. The clonotype was recovered from a girl aged 2 to 9 in good health and CMV-seronegative. The sequenced sample was PBMCs. CDR3 amino acids: CASSGTSGIFYEQYF. CDR3 nucleotide sequence: TGCGCCAGCAGCGGGACTAGCGGGATATTTTACGAGCAGTACTTC.